The clone carrying this T cell receptor beta chain came up once. In the PCR, 60 Vbeta and 13 Jbeta primers were used. Profiled with immunoSEQ multiplex PCR; TCRdb holds only in-frame clones, not every one. The sample lists about 130,000 clones; approximately 78% were seen once. V lost 0 bases and J lost 1, with 14 bases in between. This CDR3 is 17 amino acids long. Germline CDR1 is SGHKS and CDR2 is YYEKEE (reference sequence). This sample was included in a study of cytomegalovirus exposure and HLA in healthy donors. The sequence was collected from a woman aged 40 to 55 in good health and CMV-seropositive. Sequenced: PBMCs. The chain combines TRBV5-5 with TRBJ1-3, with a tentative D call TRBD1 (6 bases). The chain's CDR3 is CASSLDLLGQSGNTIYF. CDR3 DNA: TGTGCCAGCAGCTTGGATCTTTTAGGACAGTCTGGAAACACCATATATTTT.